Listed below are T cell receptor beta chains from one sample, sequenced in a study of blood T cell repertoires in COVID-19. Clones were sequenced by immunoSEQ multiplex PCR, and TCRdb holds only the in-frame ones, with some missing. The table shows 150,000 to 200,000 clones, with around 81% occurring only once. Material for sequencing was peripheral blood. These receptors all come from a human donor with acute or convalescent COVID-19. The donor label of this sample is uncertain. Each CDR3 is given with its conserved first and last residue. D genes are given only for firm matches. The size entry is marked missing in some rows and otherwise reads once, few, many or a size class.

clone_size	v_call	j_call	cdr3_length	d_call	cdr3_aa	cdr3_nt
NA	TRBV6-5	TRBJ1-1	14	NA	CASILRTPNTEAFF	TGTGCCAGCATATTGCGCACCCCGAACACTGAAGCTTTCTTT
NA	TRBV5-1	TRBJ2-7	16	NA	CASSYGLDSHSYEQYF	TGCGCCAGCAGCTACGGTTTAGACAGTCACTCCTACGAGCAGTACTTC
NA	TRBV5-1	TRBJ1-1	17	TRBD1	CASSSGQGTTMNTEAFF	TGCGCCAGCAGCTCGGGACAGGGCACGACGATGAACACTGAAGCTTTCTTT
NA	TRBV19	TRBJ2-7	15	TRBD1	CASSRTGQGDYEQYF	TGTGCCAGTAGTCGGACGGGACAGGGGGATTACGAGCAGTACTTC
NA	TRBV11-3	TRBJ1-1	15	TRBD1	CASSSGTGSRTEAFF	TGTGCCAGCAGCTCCGGGACAGGGTCGAGGACTGAAGCTTTCTTT
NA	TRBV3-1/TRBV3-2	TRBJ1-4	15	TRBD1	CASSLGQGRNEKLFF	TGTGCCAGCAGCCTCGGACAGGGTAGAAATGAAAAACTGTTTTTT
NA	TRBV28	TRBJ2-3	15	TRBD2	CASRRTSGRADTQYF	TGTGCCAGCAGAAGGACTAGCGGGAGGGCAGATACGCAGTATTTT
NA	TRBV3-1/TRBV3-2	TRBJ1-2	12	NA	CASSLSQDGYTF	TGTGCCAGCAGCCTAAGTCAGGATGGCTACACCTTC
NA	TRBV5-1	TRBJ2-7	16	TRBD2	CASSLSPGAGTYEQYF	TGCGCCAGCAGCTTGTCCCCAGGAGCGGGAACCTACGAGCAGTACTTC
NA	TRBV6-5	TRBJ2-3	15	NA	CASSRTRVATDTQYF	TGTGCCAGCAGTCGAACCAGGGTAGCCACAGATACGCAGTATTTT
NA	TRBV6-5	TRBJ1-6	15	TRBD1	CASSGPGQGDSPLHF	TGTGCCAGCAGCGGACCAGGACAGGGGGATTCACCCCTCCACTTT
NA	TRBV6-6	TRBJ2-5	15	NA	CASTPQWGVGETQYF	TGTGCCAGCACCCCACAATGGGGGGTTGGAGAGACCCAGTACTTC
few	TRBV19	TRBJ2-7	14	NA	CASSIFDRPYEQYF	TGTGCCAGTAGTATTTTTGACAGACCCTACGAGCAGTACTTC
NA	TRBV19	TRBJ2-7	12	TRBD1	CASRSGGGEQYF	TGTGCCAGTAGGTCAGGGGGCGGCGAGCAGTACTTC
NA	TRBV2	TRBJ2-5	16	TRBD1	CASTLTDRGGGETQYF	TGTGCCAGCACCCTAACTGACAGAGGGGGCGGTGAGACCCAGTACTTC
NA	TRBV3-1/TRBV3-2	TRBJ1-5	17	NA	CASSQELQGKCNQPQHF	TGTGCCAGCAGCCAAGAATTGCAGGGTAAGTGCAATCAGCCCCAGCATTTT
NA	TRBV11-2	TRBJ1-3	14	NA	CASSLEPGINTIYF	TGTGCCAGCAGCTTAGAACCAGGGATTAACACCATATATTTT
once	TRBV5-8	TRBJ2-6	15	NA	CASSLGTGKANVLTF	TGTGCCAGCAGCTTGGGAACAGGGAAGGCCAACGTCCTGACTTTC
NA	TRBV6-5	TRBJ1-1	13	NA	CASMVPLGTEAFF	TGTGCCAGCATGGTACCCCTCGGCACTGAAGCTTTCTTT
NA	TRBV5-1	TRBJ2-1	14	NA	CASRQPTGYDEQFF	TGCGCCAGCAGACAACCAACAGGGTACGATGAGCAGTTCTTC
NA	TRBV27	TRBJ1-5	16	NA	CASSLLAAYSNQPQHF	TGTGCCAGCAGTTTATTGGCGGCTTATAGCAATCAGCCCCAGCATTTT
NA	TRBV7-9	TRBJ1-5	17	TRBD1	CASRTPPRTGERQPQHF	TGTGCCAGCAGGACCCCTCCGCGGACAGGGGAGAGACAGCCCCAGCATTTT
NA	TRBV3-1/TRBV3-2	TRBJ1-5	16	NA	CASSRTVTGINQPQHF	TGTGCCAGCAGCCGGACCGTTACAGGGATCAATCAGCCCCAGCATTTT